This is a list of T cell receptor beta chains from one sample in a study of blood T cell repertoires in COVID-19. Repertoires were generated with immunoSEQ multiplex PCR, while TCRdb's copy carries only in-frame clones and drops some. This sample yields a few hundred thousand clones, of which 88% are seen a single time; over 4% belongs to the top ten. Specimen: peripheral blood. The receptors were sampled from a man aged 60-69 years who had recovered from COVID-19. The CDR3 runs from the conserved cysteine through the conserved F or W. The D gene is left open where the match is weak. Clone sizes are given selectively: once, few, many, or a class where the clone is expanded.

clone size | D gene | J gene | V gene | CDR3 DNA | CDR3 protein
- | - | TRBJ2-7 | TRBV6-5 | TGTGCCAGCAGCGTCAGGGATCCGTGGGGCGAGCAGTACTTC | CASSVRDPWGEQYF
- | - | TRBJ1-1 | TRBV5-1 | TGCGCCAGCAGCTTGCACGACATGAACACTGAAGCTTTCTTT | CASSLHDMNTEAFF
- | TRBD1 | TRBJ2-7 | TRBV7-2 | TGTGCCAGCAGCGCCCACAGGGGGCGTGGGGAGCAGTACTTC | CASSAHRGRGEQYF
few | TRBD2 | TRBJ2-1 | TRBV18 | TGTGCCAGCTCCAAAAGCGGGGGGTCTTACAATGAGCAGTTCTTC | CASSKSGGSYNEQFF
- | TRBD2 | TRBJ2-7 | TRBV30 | TGTGCCTGGAGTGTAAGCGGGGCGGTGTACCCCTACGAGCAGTACTTC | CAWSVSGAVYPYEQYF
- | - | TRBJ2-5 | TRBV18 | TGTGCCAGCTCACCACCTAGCCAAGAGACCCAGTACTTC | CASSPPSQETQYF
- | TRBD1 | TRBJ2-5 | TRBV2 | TGTGCCAGCAATCACAGGGGGCGAGAGACCCAGTACTTC | CASNHRGRETQYF
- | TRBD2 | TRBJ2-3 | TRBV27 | TGTGCCAGCAGTTCCCGTGGACTAGCGGTTCCTCGCGATACGCAGTATTTT | CASSSRGLAVPRDTQYF
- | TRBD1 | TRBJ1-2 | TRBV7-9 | TGTGCCAGCAGCCGTCCGGGACAGAACTATGGCTACACCTTC | CASSRPGQNYGYTF
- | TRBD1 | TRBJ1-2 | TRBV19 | TGTGCCAGTACCCGACAGGGGGCGGTTGGTAATGGCTACACCTTC | CASTRQGAVGNGYTF
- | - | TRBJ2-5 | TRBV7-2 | TGTGCCAGCAGCTTAGCCGGAGCGGGAGAGACCCAGTACTTC | CASSLAGAGETQYF
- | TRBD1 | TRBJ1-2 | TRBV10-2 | TGCGCCAGCAGTGAGTCGGAAGGACAGGGGTACTATGGCTACACCTTC | CASSESEGQGYYGYTF
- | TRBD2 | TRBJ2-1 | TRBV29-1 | TGCAGCGTTGTTGGCCTAGCGGGGGGAAGGCAGTTCTTC | CSVVGLAGGRQFF
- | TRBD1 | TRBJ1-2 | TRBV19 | TGTGCCAGTAGTATAGCCCCCCAAAGGGGGCGAGGTACCTATGGCTACACCTTC | CASSIAPQRGRGTYGYTF
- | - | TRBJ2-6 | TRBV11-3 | TGTGCCAGCAGCTTAGGAGGGGGACGAGGCTCTGGGGCCAACGTCCTGACTTTC | CASSLGGGRGSGANVLTF
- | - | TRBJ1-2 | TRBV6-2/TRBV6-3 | TGTGCCAGCAGTTACTCTCCGGACAGCCGCGAAGGAGGCTACACCTTC | CASSYSPDSREGGYTF
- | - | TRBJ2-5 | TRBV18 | TGTGCCAATAGTCGGACAGACCAAGAGACCCAGTACTTC | CANSRTDQETQYF
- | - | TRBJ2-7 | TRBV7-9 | TGTGCCAGCAGCCCCACGCAGGCATACGAGCAGTACTTC | CASSPTQAYEQYF
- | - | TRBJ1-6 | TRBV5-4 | TGTGCCAGCAGCTTGGTAACAGGGAGCTCCTATAATTCACCCCTCCACTTT | CASSLVTGSSYNSPLHF
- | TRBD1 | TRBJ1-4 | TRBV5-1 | TGCGCCAGCAGCATTGGACAGGGACGAGAAAAACTGTTTTTT | CASSIGQGREKLFF
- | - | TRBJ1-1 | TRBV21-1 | TGTGCCAGCAGCAATCGAATCCGGTCCTCTGAAGCTTTCTTT | CASSNRIRSSEAFF
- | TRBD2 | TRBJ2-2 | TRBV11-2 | TGTGCCAGCAGCCCTACTAGCGGGGGGCCAGGGGAGCTGTTTTTT | CASSPTSGGPGELFF
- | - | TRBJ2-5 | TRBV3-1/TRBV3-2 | TGTGCCAGCATGAGGAGGGGGGGACTGGGAGAGACCCAGTACTTC | CASMRRGGLGETQYF
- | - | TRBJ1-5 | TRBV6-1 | TGTGCCAGCAGTGAACACAATAGCAATCAGCCCCAGCATTTT | CASSEHNSNQPQHF